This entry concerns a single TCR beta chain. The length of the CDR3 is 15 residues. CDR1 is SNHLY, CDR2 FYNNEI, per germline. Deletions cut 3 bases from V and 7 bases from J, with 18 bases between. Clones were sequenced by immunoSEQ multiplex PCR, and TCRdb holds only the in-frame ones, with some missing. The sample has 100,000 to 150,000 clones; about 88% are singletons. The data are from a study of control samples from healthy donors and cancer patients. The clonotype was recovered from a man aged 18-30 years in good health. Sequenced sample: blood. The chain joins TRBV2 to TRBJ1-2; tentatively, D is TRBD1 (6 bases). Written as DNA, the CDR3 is TGTGCCAGCAGTGACTGGGTAGGGGGACTCGGTGGCTACACCTTC. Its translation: CASSDWVGGLGGYTF.